These T cell receptor beta chains were read from a single sample in a study of control samples from healthy donors and cancer patients. Method: immunoSEQ multiplex PCR; TCRdb's copy keeps in-frame clones and lacks some. The sample lists about 92,000 clones, around 82% occurring once. Sequencing was done on a sample of blood. The receptor source for this set is a woman aged 60-75 years in good health. Both conserved end residues are part of each CDR3. D genes are given only for firm matches. Clone size is shown for a subset of rows, as once, few, many or a class of expanded clone.

CDR3aa	CDR3nt	j_gene	d_gene	v_gene	abundance
CASSLSGGSANTGELFF	TGTGCCAGCAGTTTAAGCGGGGGGTCCGCGAACACCGGGGAGCTGTTTTTT	TRBJ2-2	TRBD2	TRBV27	few
CASSYSMGGEQFF	TGTGCCAGCAGTTACTCGATGGGTGGGGAGCAGTTCTTC	TRBJ2-1	-	TRBV6-5	-
CARSLDREYEQYF	TGTGCCAGAAGTCTTGACAGGGAGTACGAGCAGTACTTC	TRBJ2-7	TRBD1	TRBV5-3	-
CASSYPEGGNQPQHF	TGTGCCAGCAGTTACCCTGAGGGGGGGAATCAGCCCCAGCATTTT	TRBJ1-5	-	TRBV6-6	-
CASRRGGVFQPQHF	TGTGCCAGCAGAAGAGGAGGGGTCTTTCAGCCCCAGCATTTT	TRBJ1-5	-	TRBV28	-
CASSLREGSYEQYF	TGTGCCAGCAGTCTACGGGAGGGCTCCTACGAGCAGTACTTC	TRBJ2-7	TRBD2	TRBV2	-
CSVTQGNTEAFF	TGCAGCGTCACACAGGGAAACACTGAAGCTTTCTTT	TRBJ1-1	-	TRBV29-1	-
CASSQGPGRNTIYF	TGTGCCAGCAGCCAAGGCCCAGGGAGAAACACCATATATTTT	TRBJ1-3	-	TRBV3-1/TRBV3-2	-
CASSGQGVEKLFF	TGTGCCAGCTCCGGACAGGGGGTGGAAAAACTGTTTTTT	TRBJ1-4	TRBD1	TRBV9	-
CATSDPARGTDTQYF	TGTGCCACCAGTGATCCAGCGCGGGGCACAGATACGCAGTATTTT	TRBJ2-3	-	TRBV24-1	-
CASSWVREGQFNEQFF	TGTGCCAGCAGTTGGGTTAGGGAGGGCCAGTTTAATGAGCAGTTCTTC	TRBJ2-1	TRBD2	TRBV6-2/TRBV6-3	-
CASRPGPTQTDGYTF	TGCGCCAGCAGACCGGGACCCACCCAAACGGATGGCTACACCTTC	TRBJ1-2	-	TRBV5-1	-
CASSQDGQGRNSPLHF	TGCGCCAGCAGCCAAGACGGACAGGGAAGGAATTCACCCCTCCACTTT	TRBJ1-6	TRBD1	TRBV4-1	-
CASSNRVGSGELFF	TGTGCCAGCTCAAACCGGGTGGGGTCCGGGGAGCTGTTTTTT	TRBJ2-2	-	TRBV13	-
CASRAQGLSEAFF	TGTGCCAGTAGAGCTCAGGGGCTGTCTGAAGCTTTCTTT	TRBJ1-1	-	TRBV19	-
CSVEDVRGARGYTF	TGCAGCGTTGAAGATGTAAGAGGGGCAAGGGGCTACACCTTC	TRBJ1-2	-	TRBV29-1	-
CASSHAQGKEKLFF	TGCGCCAGCAGCCATGCACAGGGTAAAGAAAAACTGTTTTTT	TRBJ1-4	-	TRBV4-1	few
CASSPRDSYEQYF	TGTGCCAGCAGCCCGCGGGACTCCTACGAGCAGTACTTC	TRBJ2-7	-	TRBV12-3/TRBV12-4	-
CASGRGQETQYF	TGTGCCAGCGGTAGGGGCCAAGAGACCCAGTACTTC	TRBJ2-5	-	TRBV21-1	-
CASTSRIISGRGETQYF	TGTGCCAGCACGTCGCGCATTATCAGCGGGAGGGGGGAGACCCAGTACTTC	TRBJ2-5	TRBD2	TRBV28	-